This T cell receptor (beta chain) was recorded in a study of CD8 T cells in ankylosing spondylitis. With respect to this clonotype: Its antigen is currently unknown.

Libraries of TCR beta came from quantitative 5'-RACE with molecular barcodes. TCRdb processed the 5' RACE reads anew with MiXCR; each CDR3 protein has one entry. This table has some 840,000 distinct CDR3 sequences, approximately 10% appearing once. Notes on the study in general: Several highly homologous variants made up a TCR beta motif, and this motif appeared characteristic of ankylosing spondylitis blood.

Trimming shortened V by 6 bases and J by 7 bases, and 21 bases separated the two germline ends. Germline V lookup: CDR1 DFQATT, CDR2 SNEGSKA (reference sequence). The CDR3 runs 14 residues. The chain uses TRBV20-1 and TRBJ2-5, with TRBD2 as a possible D gene (6 bases). The sequence was collected from a male donor with ankylosing spondylitis. Sequenced input: blood, either unsorted or a sorted T cell fraction (not recorded which). The CDR3: CSAAGRQMVRTQYF. CDR3 coding DNA: TGCAGTGCCGCCGGGAGACAGATGGTTCGGACCCAGTACTTC.